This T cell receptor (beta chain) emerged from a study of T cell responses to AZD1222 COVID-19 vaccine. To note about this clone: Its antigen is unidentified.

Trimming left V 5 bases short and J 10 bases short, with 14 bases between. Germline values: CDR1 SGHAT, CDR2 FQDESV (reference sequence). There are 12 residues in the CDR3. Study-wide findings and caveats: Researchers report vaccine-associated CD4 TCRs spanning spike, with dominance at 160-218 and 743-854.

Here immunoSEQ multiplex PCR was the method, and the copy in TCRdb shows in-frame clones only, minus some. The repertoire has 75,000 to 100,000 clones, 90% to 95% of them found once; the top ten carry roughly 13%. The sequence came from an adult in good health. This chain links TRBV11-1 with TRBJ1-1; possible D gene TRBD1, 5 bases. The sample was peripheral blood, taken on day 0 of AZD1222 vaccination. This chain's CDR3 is CASSKTRGGAFF. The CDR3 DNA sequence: TGTGCCAGCAGCAAGACCCGGGGGGGAGCTTTCTTT.